The clone carrying this T cell receptor beta chain was observed a few times. The antigen is undetermined. Both iRepertoire HTBI primers and Arm-PCR of CDR3 regions were used to build the TCR beta libraries. One entry per CDR3 protein results from TCRdb running MiXCR on the multiplex PCR reads. The sample contains about 530,000 distinct CDR3 sequences, 15% to 20% of which appear only once. The record originates from a study of regulatory T cells in long-lasting Graves disease. Background on the study: Graves' patients, newly diagnosed, had taken antithyroid drugs under 3 months. Broader study findings: Newly diagnosed patients shared about a thousand public clonotypes; persistent patients shared around 2,800.

Time point in this sample: newly diagnosed GD, antithyroid drugs for less than 3 months. Scientists built the TCR library using RNA that was extracted from PBMCs. The CDR3 runs to 13 residues. V was shortened by 2 bases and J by 1 base, with 5 bases between the two germline ends. Germline V gene lookup returns CDR1 MNHEY and CDR2 SVGAGI. The same sample was also used in a study of T cells in Graves' hyperthyroidism and ophthalmopathy. From that paper: TCR CDR3 underwent first-round RT-PCR with the HTBI primer set.

This sample comprised peripheral blood mononuclear cells (PBMCs), obtained at new diagnosis, from a patient treated with antithyroid drugs. The receptor was isolated from a woman aged 40-60 years with Graves disease. This chain uses TRBV6-5 with TRBJ1-1; D is unresolved. CDR3 coding DNA: TGTGCCAGCAGTTACCCGAAGAACACTGAAGCTTTCTTT. It translates to CASSYPKNTEAFF.